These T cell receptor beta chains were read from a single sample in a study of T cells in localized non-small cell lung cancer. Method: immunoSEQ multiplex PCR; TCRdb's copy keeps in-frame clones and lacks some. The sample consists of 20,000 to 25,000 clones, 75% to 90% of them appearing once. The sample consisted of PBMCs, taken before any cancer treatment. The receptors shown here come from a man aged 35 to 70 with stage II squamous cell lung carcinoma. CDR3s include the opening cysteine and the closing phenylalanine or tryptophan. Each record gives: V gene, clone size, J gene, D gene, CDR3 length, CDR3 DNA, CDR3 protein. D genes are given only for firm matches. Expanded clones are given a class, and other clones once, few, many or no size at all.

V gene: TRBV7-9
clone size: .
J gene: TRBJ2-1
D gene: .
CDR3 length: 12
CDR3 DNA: TGTGCCAGCAGCTCCCAAACTAGTGAGCAGTTCTTC
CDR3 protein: CASSSQTSEQFF

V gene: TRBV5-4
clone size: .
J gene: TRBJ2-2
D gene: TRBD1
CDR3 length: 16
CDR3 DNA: TGTGCCAGCACCACGAGGGGACAGGGTAACACCGGGGAGCTGTTTTTT
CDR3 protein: CASTTRGQGNTGELFF

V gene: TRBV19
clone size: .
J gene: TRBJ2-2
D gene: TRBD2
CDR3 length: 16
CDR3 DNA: TGTGCCAGTAGTATCCGATGGACTAGCGGTACCGGGGAGCTGTTTTTT
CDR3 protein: CASSIRWTSGTGELFF

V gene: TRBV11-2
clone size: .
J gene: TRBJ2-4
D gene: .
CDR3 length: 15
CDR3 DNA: TGTGCCAGCAGCTTAGAGCACTCGCTGGGAAACATTCAGTACTTC
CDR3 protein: CASSLEHSLGNIQYF

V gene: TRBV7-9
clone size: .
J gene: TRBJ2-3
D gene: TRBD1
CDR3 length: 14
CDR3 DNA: TGTGCCAGCAGCTTAGACAGGGGCCGCTCATCGCAGTATTTT
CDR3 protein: CASSLDRGRSSQYF

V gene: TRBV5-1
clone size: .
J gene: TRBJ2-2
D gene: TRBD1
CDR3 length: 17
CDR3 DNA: TGCGCCAGCAGCTCGAAGACAGGGGGCGCCGGCACCGGGGAGCTGTTTTTT
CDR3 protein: CASSSKTGGAGTGELFF

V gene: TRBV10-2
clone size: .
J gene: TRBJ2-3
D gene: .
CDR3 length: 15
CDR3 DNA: TGCGCCAGCAGTGAAGAAGGGGGGCCAACAGATACGCAGTATTTT
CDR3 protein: CASSEEGGPTDTQYF

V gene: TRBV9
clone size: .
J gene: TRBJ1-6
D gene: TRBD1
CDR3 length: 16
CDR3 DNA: TGTGCCAGCAGCGTAGCGGGACAGGGTTGGAATTCACCCCTCCACTTT
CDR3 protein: CASSVAGQGWNSPLHF

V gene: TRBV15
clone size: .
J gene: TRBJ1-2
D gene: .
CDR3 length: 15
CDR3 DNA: TGTGCCACCAGCAGAGATACTTCGGGGACGGAAGGCTACACCTTC
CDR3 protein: CATSRDTSGTEGYTF

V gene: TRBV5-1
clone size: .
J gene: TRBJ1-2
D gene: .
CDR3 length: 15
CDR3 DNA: TGCGCCAGCAGCTTACGGGACAACGCTAACTATGGCTACACCTTC
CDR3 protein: CASSLRDNANYGYTF

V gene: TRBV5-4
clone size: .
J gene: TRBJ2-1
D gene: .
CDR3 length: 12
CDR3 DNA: TGTGCCAGCAGCAGGATCGAGGATGAGCAGTTCTTC
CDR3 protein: CASSRIEDEQFF

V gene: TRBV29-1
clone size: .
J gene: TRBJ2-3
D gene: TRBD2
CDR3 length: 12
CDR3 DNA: TGCAGCGCCCGGGGGGAATCGGATACGCAGTATTTT
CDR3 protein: CSARGESDTQYF

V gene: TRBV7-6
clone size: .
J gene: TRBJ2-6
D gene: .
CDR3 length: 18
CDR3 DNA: TGTGCCAGCAGCTTAGAGGAGCGGTCCTTCTCTGGGGCCAACGTCCTGACTTTC
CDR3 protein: CASSLEERSFSGANVLTF

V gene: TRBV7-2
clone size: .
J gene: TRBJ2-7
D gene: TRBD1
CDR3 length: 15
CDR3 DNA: TGTGCCAGCAGCTTCGGCACAGGGGCCGGCTACGAGCAGTACTTC
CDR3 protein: CASSFGTGAGYEQYF

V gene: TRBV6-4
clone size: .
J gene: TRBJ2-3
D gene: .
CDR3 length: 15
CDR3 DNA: TGTGCCAGCATGGATGAAGTCCCCGGCACAGATACGCAGTATTTT
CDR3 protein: CASMDEVPGTDTQYF

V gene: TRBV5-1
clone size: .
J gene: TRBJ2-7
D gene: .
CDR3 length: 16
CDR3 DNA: TGCGCCAGCAGCCACCCAGACAGGCAACGGGTCTACGAGCAGTACTTC
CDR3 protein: CASSHPDRQRVYEQYF

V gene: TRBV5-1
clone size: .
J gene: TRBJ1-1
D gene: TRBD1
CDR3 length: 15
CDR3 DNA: TGCGCCAGCAGCCTGACAGGGGTGTTGAACACTGAAGCTTTCTTT
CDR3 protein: CASSLTGVLNTEAFF

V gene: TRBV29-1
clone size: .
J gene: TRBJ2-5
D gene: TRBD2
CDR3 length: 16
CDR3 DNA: TGCAGCGTTGTGAGCGAAGCGGGAGTAGGGGGAGAGACCCAGTACTTC
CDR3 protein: CSVVSEAGVGGETQYF

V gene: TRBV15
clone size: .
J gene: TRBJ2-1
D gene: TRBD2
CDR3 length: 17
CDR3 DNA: TGTGCCACCAGCAGCCCGCGACTAGCGGGGGTCCGCAATGAGCAGTTCTTC
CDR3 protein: CATSSPRLAGVRNEQFF

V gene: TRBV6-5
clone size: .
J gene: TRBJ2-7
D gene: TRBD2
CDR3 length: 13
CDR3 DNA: TGTGCCAGCGCCGCGGGGGAATCCTACGAGCAGTACTTC
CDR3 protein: CASAAGESYEQYF

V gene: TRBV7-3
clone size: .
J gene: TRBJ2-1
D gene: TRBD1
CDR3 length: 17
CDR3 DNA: TGTGCCAGCAGCTTAAATCCGGGACAGGGCTCCTACAATGAGCAGTTCTTC
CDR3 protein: CASSLNPGQGSYNEQFF

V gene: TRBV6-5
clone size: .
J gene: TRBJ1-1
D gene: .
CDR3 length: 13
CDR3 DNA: TGTGCCAGCAGTTACCAGGGTGGCACTGAAGCTTTCTTT
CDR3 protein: CASSYQGGTEAFF

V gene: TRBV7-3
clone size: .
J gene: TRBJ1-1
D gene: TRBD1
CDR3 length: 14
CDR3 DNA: TGTGCCAGCAGCTTAGAGAGCAGGGGGACTGAAGCTTTCTTT
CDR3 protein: CASSLESRGTEAFF

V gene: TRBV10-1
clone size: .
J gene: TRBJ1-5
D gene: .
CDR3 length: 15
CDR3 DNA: TGCGCCAGCACCGCCACAAGATATAGCAATCAGCCCCAGCATTTT
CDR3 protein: CASTATRYSNQPQHF

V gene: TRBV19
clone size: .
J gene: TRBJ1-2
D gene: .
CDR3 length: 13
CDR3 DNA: TGTGCCAGTAGCCCCGGAGGGGACTATGGCTACACCTTC
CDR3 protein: CASSPGGDYGYTF

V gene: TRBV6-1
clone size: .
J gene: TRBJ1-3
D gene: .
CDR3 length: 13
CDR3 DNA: TGTGCCAGCAGTGAATCACGGGGAAACACCATATATTTT
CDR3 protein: CASSESRGNTIYF

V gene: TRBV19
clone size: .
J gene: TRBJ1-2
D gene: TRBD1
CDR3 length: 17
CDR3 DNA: TGTGCCCTCCGGAGCGGACAGGGAGGACCAACTAACTATGGCTACACCTTC
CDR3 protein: CALRSGQGGPTNYGYTF

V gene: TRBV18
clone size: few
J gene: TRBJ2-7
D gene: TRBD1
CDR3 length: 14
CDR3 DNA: TGTGCCAGCTCCCCTACTGACAGGGTCTACGAGCAGTACTTC
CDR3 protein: CASSPTDRVYEQYF

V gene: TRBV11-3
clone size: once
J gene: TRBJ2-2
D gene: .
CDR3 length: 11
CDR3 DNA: TGTGCCAGCAGCTTAGACAGGGAAATGTTTTTT
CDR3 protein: CASSLDREMFF

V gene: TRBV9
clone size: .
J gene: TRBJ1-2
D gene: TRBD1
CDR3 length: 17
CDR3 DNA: TGTGCCAGCAGCGGGTTAACGACAGGGCTTACATCTATGGTTCTCACCTTC
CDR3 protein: CASSGLTTGLTSMVLTF

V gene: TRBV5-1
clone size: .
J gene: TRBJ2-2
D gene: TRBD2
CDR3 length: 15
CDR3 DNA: TGCGCCAGCAGCTGGAGCGGGGGGAACACCGGGGAGCTGTTTTTT
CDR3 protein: CASSWSGGNTGELFF

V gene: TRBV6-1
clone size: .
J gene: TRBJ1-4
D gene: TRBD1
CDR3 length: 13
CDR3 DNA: TGTGCCAGCAACCGGGACAGGGGTGAAAAACTGTTTTTT
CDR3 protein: CASNRDRGEKLFF

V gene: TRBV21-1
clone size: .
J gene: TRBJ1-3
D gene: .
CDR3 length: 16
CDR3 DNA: TGTGCCAGCAGCAAAGTTGGCGTCAGCTCTGGAAACACCATATATTTT
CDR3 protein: CASSKVGVSSGNTIYF

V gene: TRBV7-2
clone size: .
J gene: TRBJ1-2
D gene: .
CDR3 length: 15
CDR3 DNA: TGTGCCAGCAGCTTAGAGCGTCAGGGGCGGGGTGGCTACACCTTC
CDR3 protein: CASSLERQGRGGYTF

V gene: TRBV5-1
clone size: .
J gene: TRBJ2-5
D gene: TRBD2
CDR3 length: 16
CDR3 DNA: TGCGCCAGCAGCTGGGGACTAGCGGGCGTCCAAGAGACCCAGTACTTC
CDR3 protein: CASSWGLAGVQETQYF

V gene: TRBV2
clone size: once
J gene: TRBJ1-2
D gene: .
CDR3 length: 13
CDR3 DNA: TGTGCCAGCAGTGAGGGGCCAGACTATGGCTACACCTTC
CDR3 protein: CASSEGPDYGYTF

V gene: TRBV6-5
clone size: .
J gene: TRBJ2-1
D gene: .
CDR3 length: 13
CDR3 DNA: TGTGCCAGCAGTTACAGGGACCACAATGAGCAGTTCTTC
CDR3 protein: CASSYRDHNEQFF

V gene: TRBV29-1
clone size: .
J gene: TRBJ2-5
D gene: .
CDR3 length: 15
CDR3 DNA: TGCAGCGGGGGATCCGGGACCACCGGTACCGGGGCCCAGTACTTC
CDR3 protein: CSGGSGTTGTGAQYF

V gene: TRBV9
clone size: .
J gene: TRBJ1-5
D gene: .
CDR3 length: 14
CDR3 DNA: TGTGCCAGCAGCGTAGGCCCAGGTTTAGGGCCCCAGCATTTT
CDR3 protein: CASSVGPGLGPQHF

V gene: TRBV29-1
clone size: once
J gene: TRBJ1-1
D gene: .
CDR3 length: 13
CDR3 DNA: TGCAGCGTCGTGATATATGTGAACACTGAAGCTTTCTTT
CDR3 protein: CSVVIYVNTEAFF

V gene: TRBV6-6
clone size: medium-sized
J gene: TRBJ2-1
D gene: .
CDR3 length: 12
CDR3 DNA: TGTGCCAGCAGCCGCCCCCGTAATGAGCAGTTCTTC
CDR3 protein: CASSRPRNEQFF

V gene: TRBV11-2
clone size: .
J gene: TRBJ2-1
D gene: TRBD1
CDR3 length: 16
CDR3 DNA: TGTGCCAGCAGCTCATTCCGACAGGGGGCGTGGGATGAGCAGTTCTTC
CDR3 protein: CASSSFRQGAWDEQFF